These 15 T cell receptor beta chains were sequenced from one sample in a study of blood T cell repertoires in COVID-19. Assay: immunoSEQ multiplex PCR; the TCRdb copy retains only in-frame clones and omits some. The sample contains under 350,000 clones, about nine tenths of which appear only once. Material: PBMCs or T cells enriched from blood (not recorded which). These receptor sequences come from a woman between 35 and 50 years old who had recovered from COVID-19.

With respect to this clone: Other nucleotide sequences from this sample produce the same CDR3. The CDR3 here is CASSAGSSGNTIYF. CDR3 DNA sequence: TGCGCCAGCAGCGCGGGGAGCTCTGGAAACACCATATATTTT. The gene calls are TRBV5-1 and TRBJ1-3; D is unresolved. The CDR3 has 14 amino acids. Germline V CDR1 and CDR2: SGHRS, YFSETQ. The V gene lost 4 bases and the J gene lost 0 bases, with 8 bases spanning the gap. The entire variable domain, with the rest obtained from reference TRBV5-1 and TRBJ1-3, is as follows: KAGVTQTPRYLIKTRGQQVTLSCSPISGHRSVSWYQQTPGQGLQFLFEYFSETQRNKGNFPGRFSGRQFSNSRSEMNVSTLELGDSALYLCASSAGSSGNTIYFGEGSWLTVV.

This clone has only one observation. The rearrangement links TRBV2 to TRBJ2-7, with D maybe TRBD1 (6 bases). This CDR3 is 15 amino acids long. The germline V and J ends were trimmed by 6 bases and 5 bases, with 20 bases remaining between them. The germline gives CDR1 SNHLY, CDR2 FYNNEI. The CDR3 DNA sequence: TGTGCCAGCAGGAGAACAACAGGGAATAGCCACGAGCAGTACTTC. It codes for CASRRTTGNSHEQYF.

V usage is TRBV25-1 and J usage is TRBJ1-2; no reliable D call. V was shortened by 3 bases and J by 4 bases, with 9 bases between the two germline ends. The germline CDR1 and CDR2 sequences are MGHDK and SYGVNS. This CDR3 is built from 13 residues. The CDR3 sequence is CASSDGQFYGYTF. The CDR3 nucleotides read TGTGCCAGCAGTGATGGGCAGTTCTATGGCTACACCTTC.

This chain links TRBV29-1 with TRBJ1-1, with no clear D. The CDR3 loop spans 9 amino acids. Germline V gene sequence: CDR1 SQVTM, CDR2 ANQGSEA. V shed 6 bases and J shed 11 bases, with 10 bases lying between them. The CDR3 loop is CSVSHEAFF. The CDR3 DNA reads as TGCAGCGTAAGTCATGAGGCTTTCTTT.

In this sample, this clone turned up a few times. The CDR3 DNA follows: TGTGCCAGCAGTCTCCGGGTTAACTATGGCTACACCTTC. Its translation: CASSLRVNYGYTF. This chain connects TRBV6-5 to TRBJ1-2; D is ambiguous. This CDR3 is built from 13 residues. Trimming took off 5 bases at V and 1 base at J, with 8 bases between the two ends. The germline V gene encodes CDR1 MNHEY and CDR2 SVGAGI.

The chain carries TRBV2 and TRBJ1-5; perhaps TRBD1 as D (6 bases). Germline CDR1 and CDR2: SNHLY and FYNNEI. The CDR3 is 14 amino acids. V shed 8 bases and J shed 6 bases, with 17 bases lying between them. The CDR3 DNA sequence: TGTGCCAGCGCCCGACAGGATGGGTCTCAGCCCCAGCATTTT. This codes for CASARQDGSQPQHF. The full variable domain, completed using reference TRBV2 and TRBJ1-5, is EPEVTQTPSHQVTQMGQEVILRCVPISNHLYFYWYRQILGQKVEFLVSFYNNEISEKSEIFDDQFSVERPDGSNFTLKIRSTKLEDSAMYFCASARQDGSQPQHFGDGTRLSIL.

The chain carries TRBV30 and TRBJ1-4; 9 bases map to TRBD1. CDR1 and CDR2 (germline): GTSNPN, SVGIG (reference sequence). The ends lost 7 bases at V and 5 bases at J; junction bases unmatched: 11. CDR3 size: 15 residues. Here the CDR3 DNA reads TGTGCCTCGGGGACAGGGAAGAGAGTGAATGAAAAACTGTTTTTT. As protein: CASGTGKRVNEKLFF. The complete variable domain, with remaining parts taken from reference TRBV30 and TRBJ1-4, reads SQTIHQWPATLVQPVGSPLSLECTVEGTSNPNLYWYRQAAGRGLQLLFYSVGIGQISSEVPQNLSASRPQDRQFILSSKKLLLSDSGFYLCASGTGKRVNEKLFFGSGTQLSVL.

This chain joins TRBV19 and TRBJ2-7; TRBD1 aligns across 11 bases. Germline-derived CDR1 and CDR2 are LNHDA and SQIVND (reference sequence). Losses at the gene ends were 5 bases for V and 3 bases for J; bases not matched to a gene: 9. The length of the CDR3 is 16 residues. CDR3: CASSLTGTGGSYEQYF. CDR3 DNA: TGTGCCAGTAGTTTAACCGGGACAGGGGGTAGCTACGAGCAGTACTTC.

The CDR3 nucleotides read TGTGCCAGTAGCCCGAGAGCCCGACAGGGGGTCGCCTACGAGCAGTACTTC. Translated, it gives CASSPRARQGVAYEQYF. This chain links TRBV19 with TRBJ2-7, with TRBD1 matching 9 bases. V was pared by 6 bases and J by 2 bases, with 14 bases of the junction left unmatched. This CDR3 has 17 residues. Germline V lookup: CDR1 LNHDA, CDR2 SQIVND (reference sequence).

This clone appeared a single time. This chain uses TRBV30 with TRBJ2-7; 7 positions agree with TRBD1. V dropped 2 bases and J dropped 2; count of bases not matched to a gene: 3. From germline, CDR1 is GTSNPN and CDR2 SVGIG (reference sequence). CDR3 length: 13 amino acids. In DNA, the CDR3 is TGTGCCTGGAGTCTGGACAGGACCTACGAGCAGTACTTC. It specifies CAWSLDRTYEQYF.

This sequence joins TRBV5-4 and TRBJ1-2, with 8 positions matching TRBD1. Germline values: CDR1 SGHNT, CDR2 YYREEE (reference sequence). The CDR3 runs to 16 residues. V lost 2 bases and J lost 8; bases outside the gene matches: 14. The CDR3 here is CASSLMDRAVWYGYTF. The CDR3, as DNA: TGTGCCAGCAGCTTAATGGACAGGGCGGTATGGTACGGCTACACCTTC.

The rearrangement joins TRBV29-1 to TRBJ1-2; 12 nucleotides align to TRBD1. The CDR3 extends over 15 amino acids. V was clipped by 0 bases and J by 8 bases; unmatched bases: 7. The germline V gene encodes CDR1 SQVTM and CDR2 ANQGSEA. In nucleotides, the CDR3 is TGCAGCGTTGAAGATCCGGGACAGGGGGCGTCAGGCTACACCTTC. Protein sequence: CSVEDPGQGASGYTF.

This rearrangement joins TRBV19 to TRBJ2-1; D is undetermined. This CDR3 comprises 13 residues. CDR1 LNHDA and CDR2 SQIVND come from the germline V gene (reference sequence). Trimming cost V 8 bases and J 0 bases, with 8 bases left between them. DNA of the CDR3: TGTGCCAGTTCTCTTAACTCCTACAATGAGCAGTTCTTC. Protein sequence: CASSLNSYNEQFF.

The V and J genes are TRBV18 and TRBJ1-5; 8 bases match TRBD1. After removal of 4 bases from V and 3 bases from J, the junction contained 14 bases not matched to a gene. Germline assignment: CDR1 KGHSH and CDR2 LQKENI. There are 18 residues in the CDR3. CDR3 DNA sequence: TGTGCCAGCTCACAAACCCCAGGGCAGGGGGCAATCAATCAGCCCCAGCATTTT. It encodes CASSQTPGQGAINQPQHF.

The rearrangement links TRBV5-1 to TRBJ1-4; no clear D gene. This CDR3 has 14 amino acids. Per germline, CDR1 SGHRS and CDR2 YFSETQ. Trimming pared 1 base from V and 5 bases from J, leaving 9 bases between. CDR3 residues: CASSLSFPNEKLFF. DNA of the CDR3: TGCGCCAGCAGCTTGAGCTTCCCGAATGAAAAACTGTTTTTT.